Described below is a single T cell receptor beta chain sequence and its context. The antigen is undetermined. No donor was unhealthy or non-Caucasian. The source of the sample is a study of identical twins. Overall study findings and caveats: Out-of-frame beta chain sequences displayed weaker excess sharing between twins. In cord blood, abundant beta clonotypes had fewer insertions; memory showed no trend.

The CDR3 consists of 16 residues. Trimming cost V 0 bases and J 6 bases, with 15 bases left between them. Looked up from germline, CDR1 is PRHDT and CDR2 is FYEKMQ (reference sequence). Using its own MiXCR run on the 5' RACE reads, TCRdb lists one record per CDR3 protein. The table records 1.5 million to 2 million distinct CDR3 sequences, under 35% of them present only once. This receptor was taken from a newborn girl in good health. This sequence joins TRBV13 and TRBJ2-1, with D possibly being TRBD2 (6 bases). Sequenced input: cord blood. The CDR3 DNA reads as TGTGCCAGCAGCTTAGGGGGGGACTCGTCTGGCAATGAGCAGTTCTTC. It codes for CASSLGGDSSGNEQFF.